This T cell receptor beta chain is from a study of response to subunit inactivated influenza vaccine. Study-level points and caveats: Authors suggested each seasonal flu vaccination may recruit only limited numbers of new T cells.

Trimming took 4 bases from V and 4 from J, leaving 7 bases between them. The V gene's germline CDR1 is DFQATT and CDR2 SNEGSKA (reference sequence). CDR3 length: 11 amino acids. This clonotype has a handful of counts. Antigen specificity is unknown. TCRdb reanalysed the RT-PCR reads using MiXCR and keeps one entry per CDR3 protein. The sample lists 500,000 to 600,000 distinct CDR3 sequences; 16% were seen once. Sequences were derived from CD4+ T cells sorted from PBMCs, sampled roughly 24 months after vaccination. The sequence derives from a man between 50 and 70 years old who received an inactivated influenza vaccine. The chain links TRBV20-1 to TRBJ2-5, with D hard to call. The CDR3 loop reads CSAKQVETQYF. As DNA, the CDR3 is TGCAGTGCTAAGCAAGTAGAGACCCAGTACTTC.